This entry lists 21 T cell receptor beta chains sequenced from one sample in a study of blood T cell repertoires in COVID-19. TCRdb's table, derived via immunoSEQ multiplex PCR, lists solely in-frame clones and lacks some. There are around 260,000 clones in the sample; approximately 85% occur only once, and 0.87% lies in the top ten. The material sequenced was peripheral blood. Every receptor here comes from a human donor with COVID-19, enrolled during active disease. The donor label of this sample is uncertain.

CDR3 nucleotide sequence: TGTGCCACCGACCAGGGGAAAAGCACAGATACGCAGTATTTT. Its protein product is CATDQGKSTDTQYF. The rearrangement uses TRBV7-9 and TRBJ2-3, with D possibly matching TRBD1 (6 bases). There are 14 residues in the CDR3. V was clipped by 10 bases and J by 0 bases, with 14 bases between them. Germline V gene lookup returns CDR1 SEHNR and CDR2 FQNEAQ (reference sequence).

The CDR3 here is CSASRRGDTQYF. The CDR3 nucleotides are TGCAGTGCTAGTCGAAGGGGAGATACGCAGTATTTT. The chain links TRBV20-1 to TRBJ2-3, with D possibly matching TRBD1 (5 bases). Deletions cut 3 bases from V and 5 bases from J, with 9 bases between. The CDR3 covers 12 residues. Germline V CDR1 and CDR2: DFQATT, SNEGSKA (reference sequence).

The chain joins TRBV7-2 to TRBJ2-2; 7 nucleotides line up with TRBD1. CDR3 size: 16 residues. Germline loops: CDR1 SGHTA, CDR2 FQGNSA. The V and J ends lost 5 bases and 1 base, in that order; junction bases with no gene match: 7. As DNA, the CDR3 is TGTGCCAGCAGCCCGCCGACAGGGCGGAACACCGGGGAGCTGTTTTTT. Encoded protein: CASSPPTGRNTGELFF.

The chain carries TRBV7-3 and TRBJ1-1, with a possible D match to TRBD1 (6 bases). The V gene lost 4 bases and the J gene lost 10 bases, with 16 bases spanning the gap. Germline CDR1 and CDR2: SGHTA and FQGTGA. The CDR3 length is 13 residues. CDR3 sequence reads: CASSYIQGEVAFF. The CDR3 nucleotides read TGTGCCAGCAGCTACATACAGGGAGAAGTAGCTTTCTTT.

This chain uses TRBV7-2 with TRBJ2-1; D gene unclear. From germline, CDR1 is SGHTA and CDR2 FQGNSA. The CDR3 covers 16 residues. Trimming pared 5 bases from V and 4 bases from J, leaving 18 bases between. The CDR3 nucleotides are TGTGCCAGCAGCCCGCACCCCTCTAGGCAGTACAATGAGCAGTTCTTC. Protein sequence: CASSPHPSRQYNEQFF.

The rearrangement joins TRBV19 to TRBJ1-5, with D unclear. Trimming pared 10 bases from V and 7 bases from J, leaving 17 bases between. This CDR3 has 13 amino acids. Germline CDR1 and CDR2: LNHDA and SQIVND (reference sequence). CDR3: CATRAGRGQPQHF. CDR3 nucleotide sequence: TGTGCCACCAGAGCGGGTAGAGGACAGCCCCAGCATTTT.

The genes are TRBV12-3 or TRBV12-4 and TRBJ2-7, with D perhaps matching TRBD1 (6 bases). V gave up 2 bases and J gave up 6 bases, with 8 bases separating them. The CDR3 consists of 12 residues. CDR3 sequence reads: CASSLRGFEQYF. In DNA form, the CDR3 reads TGTGCCAGCAGTTTAAGGGGGTTCGAGCAGTACTTC.

The chain links TRBV3-1 (or the pseudogene TRBV3-2) to TRBJ1-6; 7 bases align to TRBD1. CDR1 and CDR2 from the germline V gene are LGHDT and YNNKEL (reference sequence). This CDR3 comprises 14 residues. After removal of 1 base from V and 11 bases from J, the junction contained 5 bases not matched to a gene. This CDR3 is CASSQVYRGPPLHF. CDR3 sequence (DNA): TGTGCCAGCAGCCAAGTTTACAGGGGCCCACCCCTCCACTTT.

This clone was detected only a few times. The rearrangement links TRBV27 to TRBJ2-2; 14 bases align to TRBD2. The CDR3 spans 16 residues. Looked up from germline, CDR1 is MNHEY and CDR2 is SMNVEV (reference sequence). With 3 bases clipped from V and 8 bases from J, the junction kept 5 bases outside the gene matches. The CDR3 sequence: CASSFVGLAGGGELFF. The DNA of the CDR3 is TGTGCCAGCAGTTTTGTCGGACTAGCGGGAGGAGGGGAGCTGTTTTTT.

The chain recombines TRBV6-5 with TRBJ1-2, with 7 bases aligning to TRBD1. Germline CDR1 MNHEY, CDR2 SVGAGI. The CDR3 sequence is 12 residues long. J was trimmed by 3 bases and V by 6 bases; bases with no gene match: 1. CDR3 region: CASRGQYYGYTF. CDR3 DNA sequence: TGTGCCAGCAGGGGACAGTACTATGGCTACACCTTC.

The chain has TRBV6-5 and TRBJ2-1; a weak D match, TRBD2 (5 bases). Per the germline V gene, CDR1 is MNHEY and CDR2 is SVGAGI. The CDR3 consists of 14 residues. V lost 8 bases and J 7 bases, leaving 18 bases between the germline ends. This chain's CDR3 is CASSLAFSMNEQFF. In DNA, the CDR3 is TGTGCCAGCTCTTTAGCGTTTAGTATGAATGAGCAGTTCTTC.

This chain links TRBV19 with TRBJ1-5; 7 positions match TRBD1. J was trimmed by 1 base and V by 11 bases; bases with no gene match: 5. Per germline, CDR1 LNHDA and CDR2 SQIVND (reference sequence). This CDR3 is 13 amino acids long. The CDR3: CASGGQSNQPQHF. The CDR3 region has the DNA TGTGCCTCAGGGGGTCAGAGCAATCAGCCCCAGCATTTT.

This chain links TRBV30 with TRBJ2-1; D is ambiguous. The CDR3 contains 13 residues. In germline, CDR1 is GTSNPN, CDR2 SVGIG (reference sequence). The V end was cut by 1 base, the J end by 1 base, with 5 bases between. CDR3 loop: CAWSELSYNEQFF. The CDR3 bases are TGTGCCTGGAGTGAACTGTCCTACAATGAGCAGTTCTTC.

CDR3 DNA sequence: TGTGCCAGCAGCCAAGTGTCGGGGGAGTCTGGAAACACCATATATTTT. Amino acids: CASSQVSGESGNTIYF. The chain uses TRBV3-1 (or the pseudogene TRBV3-2) and TRBJ1-3; maybe TRBD1 (5 bases). Looked up from germline, CDR1 is LGHDT and CDR2 is YNNKEL (reference sequence). V was pared by 1 base and J by 1 base, with 11 bases between. CDR3 length: 16 amino acids.

The chain recombines TRBV6-5 with TRBJ2-7, with 9 bases identical to TRBD2. V trimming: 7 bases; J trimming: 4 bases; junction bases outside the gene matches: 8. Germline V CDR1 and CDR2: MNHEY, SVGAGI. This CDR3 has 14 residues. The CDR3 DNA follows: TGTGCCAGCACCAAGACTAGCGGTCTTTACGAGCAGTACTTC. Its translation: CASTKTSGLYEQYF.

This clone was counted between two and nine times. Other DNA sequences in this specimen translate into the identical CDR3. This chain connects TRBV7-2 to TRBJ2-7; 7 bases line up with TRBD1. This CDR3 contains 15 residues. The V segment lost 1 base and the J segment 2 bases; nucleotides outside the gene matches: 5. Germline-derived CDR1 and CDR2 are SGHTA and FQGNSA. CDR3 sequence: CASSLVSGTAYEQYF. The CDR3 DNA is TGTGCCAGCAGCTTAGTCTCCGGGACAGCCTACGAGCAGTACTTC. Based on the CDR3 plus reference TRBV7-2 and TRBJ2-7, the full variable domain is GAGVSQSPSNKVTEKGKDVELRCDPISGHTALYWYRQSLGQGLEFLIYFQGNSAPDKSGLPSDRFSAERTGGSVSTLTIQRTQQEDSAVYLCASSLVSGTAYEQYFGPGTRLTVT.

V usage is TRBV27 and J usage is TRBJ2-7; D is perhaps TRBD2 (6 bases). Deletions cut 0 bases from V and 2 bases from J, with 8 bases between. Germline CDR1 and CDR2: MNHEY and SMNVEV (reference sequence). This CDR3 contains 14 residues. CDR3 sequence reads: CASSLSTGAYEQYF. CDR3 coding DNA: TGTGCCAGCAGTTTATCAACGGGAGCCTACGAGCAGTACTTC.

This rearrangement joins TRBV28 to TRBJ1-4, with TRBD1 matching over 10 bases. CDR3 length equals 16 residues. V shed 6 bases, J shed 0 bases, and the junction held 4 bases outside the gene matches. Germline CDR1 MDHEN, CDR2 SYDVKM. CDR3 protein: CASRGQGMATNEKLFF. CDR3 coding DNA: TGTGCCAGCAGGGGACAGGGGATGGCAACTAATGAAAAACTGTTTTTT.

The genes are TRBV10-3 and TRBJ2-1; D is ambiguous. The CDR3 is made up of 14 amino acids. V gave up 2 bases and J gave up 6 bases, with 11 bases separating them. CDR1 ENHRY and CDR2 SYGVKD come from the germline V gene. The CDR3 DNA sequence: TGTGCCATCAGTGAGACGACTCTAATCAATGAGCAGTTCTTC. It translates to CAISETTLINEQFF.

This clone was counted only a few times. The chain links TRBV19 to TRBJ1-5; D is possibly TRBD1 (6 bases). This CDR3 has 15 amino acids. Germline V lookup: CDR1 LNHDA, CDR2 SQIVND (reference sequence). Trimming left V 5 bases short and J 5 bases short, with 16 bases between. The CDR3: CASSSTQGSDQPQHF. Here the CDR3 DNA reads TGTGCCAGTAGTTCCACTCAGGGGTCGGATCAGCCCCAGCATTTT.

The chain is built from TRBV10-3 and TRBJ1-5; D possibly corresponds to TRBD1 (6 bases). CDR3 length: 13 residues. Germline assignment: CDR1 ENHRY and CDR2 SYGVKD. Trimming pared 11 bases from V and 6 bases from J, leaving 17 bases between. CDR3 sequence: CAVGSLGGQPQHF. CDR3 coding DNA: TGTGCCGTAGGATCCCTAGGGGGTCAGCCCCAGCATTTT.